Following are 10 T cell receptor beta chains from one sample sequenced in a study of T cell responses to AZD1222 COVID-19 vaccine. The method was immunoSEQ multiplex PCR; TCRdb's version includes in-frame clones alone and lacks a portion of them. The sample carries about 110,000 clones, nearly 90% recorded once. This specimen consisted of peripheral blood, obtained on day 0 of AZD1222 vaccination. The source is an adult in good health.

The chain links TRBV7-3 to TRBJ2-7, with 7 nucleotides matching TRBD2. Per the germline V gene, CDR1 is SGHTA and CDR2 is FQGTGA. V lost 5 bases, J lost 3 bases, and 7 bases stayed unmatched. The CDR3 consists of 14 residues. This CDR3 is CASSPGGVGYEQYF. The CDR3 coding sequence is TGTGCCAGCAGCCCGGGGGGTGTGGGCTACGAGCAGTACTTC.

A single count supports this clone. This chain uses TRBV4-3 with TRBJ2-1; no clear D. Germline values: CDR1 LGHNA, CDR2 YSLEER. The CDR3 is made up of 15 amino acids. V was shortened by 0 bases and J by 1 base, with 7 bases between the two germline ends. CDR3 in amino acids: CASSQDLSSYNEQFF. For the CDR3, the DNA is TGCGCCAGCAGCCAAGACCTGAGTTCCTACAATGAGCAGTTCTTC.

The V and J genes are TRBV11-3 and TRBJ2-7, with D perhaps given as TRBD1 or TRBD2 (5 bases each). The CDR3 sequence is 19 residues long. V gave up 3 bases and J gave up 5 bases, with 29 bases separating them. The germline gives CDR1 SGHNT, CDR2 YENEEA. CDR3 nucleotides: TGTGCCAGCAGCTTCGAGCTAGCTGGGACCCGGGCCGGTCCTAACGAGCAGTACGTC. This codes for CASSFELAGTRAGPNEQYV.

This rearrangement joins TRBV19 to TRBJ2-5; 9 bases are shared with TRBD1. V lost 5 bases and J lost 4; bases outside the gene matches: 8. This CDR3 has 15 amino acids. Looked up from germline, CDR1 is LNHDA and CDR2 is SQIVND (reference sequence). Here the CDR3 DNA reads TGTGCCAGTAGTGCCTACAGGGGGCAGGGAGAGACCCAGTACTTC. Protein sequence: CASSAYRGQGETQYF.

J is TRBJ1-1 and V is TRBV7-2; D perhaps matches TRBD1 (5 bases). Germline-derived CDR1 and CDR2 are SGHTA and FQGNSA. This CDR3 contains 14 residues. Deletions cut 8 bases from V and 3 bases from J, with 16 bases between. The CDR3 region is CASASRVGDTEAFF. The DNA for the CDR3 is TGTGCCAGCGCCTCCAGGGTTGGGGACACTGAAGCTTTCTTT.

The chain carries TRBV29-1 and TRBJ2-1; D gene unclear. Trimming stripped 7 bases from V and 3 bases from J, with 13 bases between. The CDR3 extends over 13 amino acids. Per germline, CDR1 SQVTM and CDR2 ANQGSEA. CDR3 loop: CSGRTNNYNEQFF. The CDR3 DNA reads TGCAGCGGTCGGACCAACAACTACAATGAGCAGTTCTTC.

The chain is built from TRBV19 and TRBJ2-7; 10 bases are a match to TRBD1. The germline V gene encodes CDR1 LNHDA and CDR2 SQIVND (reference sequence). The V segment lost 4 bases and the J segment 5 bases; nucleotides outside the gene matches: 5. This CDR3 has 14 amino acids. CDR3 amino acids: CASSTKGTGDEQYF. CDR3 nucleotide sequence: TGTGCCAGTAGTACCAAGGGGACAGGGGACGAGCAGTACTTC. Looking up the rest from reference TRBV19 and TRBJ2-7 gives the full variable domain: DGGITQSPKYLFRKEGQNVTLSCEQNLNHDAMYWYRQDPGQGLRLIYYSQIVNDFQKGDIAEGYSVSREKKESFPLTVTSAQKNPTAFYLCASSTKGTGDEQYFGPGTRLTVT.

The V gene is TRBV1, the J gene TRBJ2-3; no DNA check was done on the table's D call, TRBD2. TRBV1 is noted as a pseudogene. The CDR3 extends over 14 amino acids. The CDR3 DNA reads TGCACCAGCAGCCAAGTAGCGGGCCTAGATACGCAGTATTTT. Its translation is CTSSQVAGLDTQYF.

The chain combines TRBV6-5 with TRBJ1-2; tentatively, D is TRBD1 (5 bases). Trimming removed 6 bases at V and 4 bases at J, with 12 bases between. The germline V gene has CDR1 MNHEY and CDR2 SVGAGI. This CDR3 has 13 residues. CDR3 in DNA: TGTGCCAGCAGAGGCTGGGGGACCTATGGCTACACCTTC. Its translation: CASRGWGTYGYTF.

The chain links TRBV28 to TRBJ2-7; 7 nucleotides line up with TRBD1. The V gene's germline CDR1 is MDHEN and CDR2 SYDVKM. The CDR3 covers 16 residues. The ends lost 0 bases at V and 0 bases at J; junction bases unmatched: 5. DNA for the CDR3: TGTGCCAGCAGTTTATGGGACAGGAGAAGCTCCTACGAGCAGTACTTC. This sequence encodes CASSLWDRRSSYEQYF.